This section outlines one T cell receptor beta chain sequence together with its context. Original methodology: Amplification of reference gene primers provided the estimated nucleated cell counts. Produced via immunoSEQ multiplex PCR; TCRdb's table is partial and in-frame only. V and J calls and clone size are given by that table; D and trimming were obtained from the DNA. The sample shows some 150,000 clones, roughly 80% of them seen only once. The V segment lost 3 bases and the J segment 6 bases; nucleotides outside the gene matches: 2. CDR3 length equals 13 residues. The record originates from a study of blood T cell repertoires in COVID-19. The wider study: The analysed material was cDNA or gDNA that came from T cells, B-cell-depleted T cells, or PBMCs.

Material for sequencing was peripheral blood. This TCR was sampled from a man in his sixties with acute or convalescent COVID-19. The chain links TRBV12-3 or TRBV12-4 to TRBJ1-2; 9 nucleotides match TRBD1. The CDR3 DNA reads TGTGCCAGCAGTTTCGGGACAGGGAATGGCTACACCTTC. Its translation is CASSFGTGNGYTF.